What follows are 14 T cell receptor beta chains derived from one specimen sequenced in a study of siplizumab effects on memory and regulatory T cells. Using immunoSEQ multiplex PCR, the repertoire was profiled, and TCRdb retains in-frame clones only, with some absent. The sample lists some 120,000 clones, roughly 94% occurring once. Sequenced input: non-Treg CD4+ T cells sorted from blood. The source of these receptors is a human donor in good health.

Details on this clone: Germline is not matched at one junction end, which may reflect a read error. The V gene is TRBV6-5, the J gene TRBJ1-1, with 8 nucleotides matching TRBD1. The V gene's germline CDR1 is MNHEY and CDR2 SVGAGI. The CDR3 is made up of 15 amino acids. In DNA form, the CDR3 reads TGTGCCAGCAGTACCACAGGGGGTAGGAACGCTGAAGCTTTCTTT. It codes for CASSTTGGRNAEAFF.

The chain employs TRBV7-2 and TRBJ1-2; possibly TRBD1 for D (5 bases). The CDR3 totals 13 residues. Germline loops: CDR1 SGHTA, CDR2 FQGNSA. Trimming stripped 5 bases from V and 8 bases from J, with 15 bases between. The CDR3 region has the DNA TGTGCCAGCAGCCCGGGGCCGGGTCACGGCTACACCTTC. Encoded protein: CASSPGPGHGYTF.

This chain uses TRBV14 with TRBJ2-3; 8 bases are a match to TRBD2. The junction had 5 bases not matched to a gene; V was cut back by 2 bases and J by 1 base. Germline values: CDR1 SGHDN, CDR2 FVKESK. CDR3 length: 16 amino acids. The CDR3 region is CASSQHSGKGTDTQYF. Here the CDR3 DNA reads TGTGCCAGCAGCCAACATAGCGGGAAAGGCACAGATACGCAGTATTTT.

The chain couples TRBV9 to TRBJ2-3; no definite D call. CDR1 SGDLS and CDR2 YYNGEE come from the germline V gene. Trimming took 2 bases from V and 2 from J, leaving 12 bases between them. The CDR3 is 15 amino acids. DNA for the CDR3: TGTGCCAGCAGCGTCCAACCGGGCCCCACAGATACGCAGTATTTT. This encodes CASSVQPGPTDTQYF. Combining the CDR3 with reference TRBV9 and TRBJ2-3 gives the whole variable domain DSGVTQTPKHLITATGQRVTLRCSPRSGDLSVYWYQQSLDQGLQFLIQYYNGEERAKGNILERFSAQQFPDLHSELNLSSLELGDSALYFCASSVQPGPTDTQYFGPGTRLTVL.

The rearrangement joins TRBV27 to TRBJ2-2, with 7 bases fitting TRBD2. Germline loops: CDR1 MNHEY, CDR2 SMNVEV (reference sequence). Trimming cost V 5 bases and J 4 bases; bases outside gene matches: 7. The CDR3 loop spans 15 amino acids. The CDR3 sequence: CASSREGAGTGELFF. CDR3 nucleotide sequence: TGTGCCAGCAGTAGGGAGGGCGCGGGCACCGGGGAGCTGTTTTTT.

CDR3 in amino acids: CASRAGTSGYNEQFF. The DNA of the CDR3 is TGCGCCAGCAGGGCCGGGACTAGCGGCTACAATGAGCAGTTCTTC. The chain is built from TRBV5-1 and TRBJ2-1, with TRBD2 identical over 11 bases. The germline CDR1 and CDR2 sequences are SGHRS and YFSETQ. The CDR3 extends over 15 amino acids. The V and J ends lost 5 bases and 3 bases, in that order; junction bases with no gene match: 4.

V usage is TRBV19 and J usage is TRBJ1-2; D is unclear. The CDR3 consists of 13 residues. Per germline, CDR1 LNHDA and CDR2 SQIVND (reference sequence). V lost 3 bases to trimming and J lost 5 bases, with 10 bases between them. The CDR3 DNA sequence: TGTGCCAGTAGTATGGGTCCTTGGTATGGCTACACCTTC. This codes for CASSMGPWYGYTF.

J is TRBJ2-1 and V is TRBV9; TRBD2 agrees at 14 bases. Per the germline V gene, CDR1 is SGDLS and CDR2 is YYNGEE. Trimming took 7 bases from V and 9 from J; bases not matched to a gene: 6. CDR3 length: 14 residues. As DNA, the CDR3 is TGTGCCAGCCAGGGACTAGCGGGAGTAGGTGAGCAGTTCTTC. Its translation is CASQGLAGVGEQFF.

This chain links TRBV7-6 with TRBJ1-1; D is uncertain. CDR1 and CDR2 (germline): SGHVS, FNYEAQ. V dropped 1 base and J dropped 1 base, with 4 bases sitting between them. This CDR3 is 13 amino acids long. The CDR3 here is CASSLGQNTEAFF. The DNA for the CDR3 is TGTGCCAGCAGCTTAGGGCAGAACACTGAAGCTTTCTTT.

The J gene is TRBJ2-1, the V gene TRBV4-1; the D is unclear. V was cut by 4 bases and J by 6 bases, with 16 bases left in between. Germline-derived CDR1 and CDR2 are MGHRA and YSYEKL. The CDR3 consists of 15 residues. In DNA, the CDR3 is TGCGCCAGCAGCCCCGTCTCGAGGATGGGCAATGAGCAGTTCTTC. Protein sequence: CASSPVSRMGNEQFF.

This clone came up once. The chain employs TRBV18 and TRBJ2-7, with 9 nucleotides matching TRBD1. Germline trimming cut 6 bases from V and 4 bases from J; bases unmatched to any gene: 10. The CDR3 consists of 15 residues. Germline lookup yields CDR1 KGHSH and CDR2 LQKENI. The CDR3 DNA is TGTGCCAGCTCTGAGGGCCCACAGGGGGCTTACGAGCAGTACTTC. Protein: CASSEGPQGAYEQYF.

The chain couples TRBV5-4 to TRBJ2-2; D might be TRBD1 (6 bases). Trimming pared 5 bases from V and 4 bases from J, leaving 18 bases between. The CDR3 is 16 amino acids. Germline V gene sequence: CDR1 SGHNT, CDR2 YYREEE (reference sequence). CDR3 nucleotide sequence: TGTGCCAGCAGGGCAATAGGGGGTTTAGGCACCGGGGAGCTGTTTTTT. Encoded protein: CASRAIGGLGTGELFF.

The CDR3 nucleotides are TGTGCCAGCAGCCTGTATCTTGGGGGCGTTGGAAACACCATATATTTT. It yields the protein CASSLYLGGVGNTIYF. The chain joins TRBV9 to TRBJ1-3; tentatively, D is TRBD1 (6 bases). V gave up 4 bases and J gave up 3 bases, with 17 bases separating them. Germline V lookup: CDR1 SGDLS, CDR2 YYNGEE. The CDR3 is 16 residues long.

The rearrangement links TRBV10-1 to TRBJ2-3; perhaps TRBD2 as D (5 bases). V dropped 0 bases and J dropped 4 bases, with 20 bases sitting between them. The CDR3 totals 18 residues. The germline CDR1 and CDR2 sequences are WNHNN and SYGVQD (reference sequence). The CDR3 loop is CASSESSIGIRLADTQYF. CDR3 bases: TGCGCCAGCAGTGAGTCTTCAATCGGGATTAGGCTCGCAGATACGCAGTATTTT.